This TCR beta chain was captured in a study of tumor-infiltrating lymphocytes in oesophageal squamous cell carcinoma. The length of the CDR3 is 18 residues. The V end was cut by 4 bases, the J end by 3 bases, with 24 bases between. Via MiXCR, TCRdb re-called the PCR reads, giving one row per CDR3 protein. The sample records 12,000 or so distinct CDR3 sequences, 55% being singletons. The chain uses TRBV12-3 or TRBV12-4 and TRBJ1-1; no clear D gene. The sample consisted of esophageal tumor tissue. The sequence was obtained from a female donor with esophageal squamous cell carcinoma. This CDR3 is CASSSQLSVGVLDTEAFF. The CDR3 DNA reads TGTGCCAGCAGTTCCCAGCTCTCGGTTGGAGTGTTGGACACTGAAGCTTTCTTT.